This T cell receptor (beta chain) was sequenced during a study of blood T cell repertoires in COVID-19. About the research overall: Specimens from acute and convalescent COVID-19 originated in the United States, Italy and Spain. T cells, B-cell-depleted T cells, or PBMCs provided the cDNA or gDNA that served as material.

In the authors' workflow: Reference gene primer amplification gave nucleated cell count estimates. TCRdb keeps only in-frame clones here, not all; method: immunoSEQ multiplex PCR. V and J calls and clone size follow that table, whereas D and trimming were derived from the DNA. Here the sample spans roughly 240,000 clones, around 83% being singletons. Trimming shortened V by 4 bases and J by 8 bases, and 20 bases separated the two germline ends. CDR3 size: 16 residues. Germline V CDR1 and CDR2: SGHVS, FNYEAQ. Sequenced material: peripheral blood. The chain carries TRBV7-6 and TRBJ1-4; a possible D gene is TRBD1 (5 bases). This receptor was taken from a man aged 35 to 55 who had recovered from COVID-19. The CDR3 region has the DNA TGTGCCAGCAGCTCAACGGGTGCGGGGGAAGGGGAAAAACTGTTTTTT. It specifies CASSSTGAGEGEKLFF.